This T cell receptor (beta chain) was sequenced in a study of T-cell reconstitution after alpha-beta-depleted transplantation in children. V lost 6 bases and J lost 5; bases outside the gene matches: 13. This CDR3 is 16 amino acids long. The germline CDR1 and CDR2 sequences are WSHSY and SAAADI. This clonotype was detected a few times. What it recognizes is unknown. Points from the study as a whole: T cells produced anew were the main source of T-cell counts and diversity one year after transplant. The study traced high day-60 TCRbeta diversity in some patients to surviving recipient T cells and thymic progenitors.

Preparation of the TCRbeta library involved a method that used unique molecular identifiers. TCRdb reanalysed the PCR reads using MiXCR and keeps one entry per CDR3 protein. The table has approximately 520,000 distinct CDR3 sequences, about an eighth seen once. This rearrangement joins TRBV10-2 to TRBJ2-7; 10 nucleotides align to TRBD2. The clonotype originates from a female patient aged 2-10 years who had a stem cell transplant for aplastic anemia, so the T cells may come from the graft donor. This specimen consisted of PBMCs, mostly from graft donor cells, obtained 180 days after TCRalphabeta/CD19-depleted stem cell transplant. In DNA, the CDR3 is TGCGCCAGCAGATCTAGCGGGAGAATGAATAAAGACGAGCAGTACTTC. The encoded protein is CASRSSGRMNKDEQYF.